This T cell receptor beta chain was sequenced for a study of OX40 agonist ivuxolimab in advanced cancers. V shed 8 bases and J shed 2 bases, with 12 bases lying between them. The CDR3 covers 13 residues. From germline, CDR1 is MNHNS and CDR2 SASEGT. Assay: immunoSEQ multiplex PCR; the TCRdb copy retains only in-frame clones and omits some. The sample contains around 94,000 clones, approximately 92% of which appear only once. A few counts support this clone. The origin of this receptor is an adult with an advanced solid tumor such as melanoma, head and neck, liver or kidney cancer. The rearrangement uses TRBV6-1 and TRBJ1-2, with D tentatively TRBD1 (5 bases). The sample consisted of CD4+ or CD8+ T cells sorted from blood, taken in a trial of the OX40 agonist ivuxolimab. The CDR3 spells CASEGLLNYGYTF. In nucleotides, the CDR3 is TGTGCCAGCGAGGGACTTCTCAACTATGGCTACACCTTC.